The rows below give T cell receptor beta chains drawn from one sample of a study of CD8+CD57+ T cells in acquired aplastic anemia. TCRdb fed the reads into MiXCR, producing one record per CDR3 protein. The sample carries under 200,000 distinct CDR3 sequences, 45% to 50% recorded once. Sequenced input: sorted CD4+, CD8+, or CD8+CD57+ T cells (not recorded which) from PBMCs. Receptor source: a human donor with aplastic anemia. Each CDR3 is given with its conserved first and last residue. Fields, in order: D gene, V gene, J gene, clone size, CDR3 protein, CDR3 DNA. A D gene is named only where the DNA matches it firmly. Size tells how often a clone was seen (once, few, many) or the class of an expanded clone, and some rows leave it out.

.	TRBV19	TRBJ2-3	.	CASSPGPSTDTQYF	TGTGCCAGTAGCCCGGGTCCCAGCACAGATACGCAGTATTTT
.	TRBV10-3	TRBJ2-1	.	CAISGKAEMSYNEQFF	TGTGCCATCAGTGGAAAGGCAGAAATGTCCTACAATGAGCAGTTCTTC
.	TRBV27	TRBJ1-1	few	CASSWGANTEAFF	TGTGCCAGCAGCTGGGGGGCGAACACTGAAGCTTTCTTT
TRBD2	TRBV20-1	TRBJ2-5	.	CSARQIAGEETQYF	TGCAGTGCTAGACAAATAGCGGGGGAAGAGACCCAGTACTTC
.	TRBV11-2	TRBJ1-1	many	CASSLDMISSFENTEAFF	TGTGCCAGCAGCTTAGATATGATCTCCTCCTTCGAGAACACTGAAGCTTTCTTT
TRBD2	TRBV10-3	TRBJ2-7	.	CAISDLGGLAGYEQYF	TGTGCCATCAGTGACTTGGGTGGGCTAGCGGGCTACGAGCAGTACTTC
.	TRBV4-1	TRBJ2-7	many	CASSRAVVGLAETYEQYF	TGCGCCAGCAGCCGCGCCGTCGTTGGGCTAGCCGAAACCTACGAGCAGTACTTC
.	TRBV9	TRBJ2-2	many	CASSLHSPGELFF	TGTGCCAGCAGCCTCCACAGCCCCGGGGAGCTGTTTTTT
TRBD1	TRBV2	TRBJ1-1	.	CASNRDRQLRITEAFF	TGTGCCAGCAACCGGGACAGGCAACTTAGGATCACTGAAGCTTTCTTT
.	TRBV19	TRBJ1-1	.	CATSGGGTEAFF	TGTGCCACCTCGGGGGGGGGCACTGAAGCTTTCTTT
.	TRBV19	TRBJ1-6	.	CASSIGLYSPLHF	TGTGCCAGTAGTATAGGGTTATATTCACCCCTCCACTTT
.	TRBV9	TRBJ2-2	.	CASSGGERGRAGELFF	TGTGCCAGCAGCGGCGGAGAGAGGGGGAGGGCCGGGGAGCTGTTTTTT
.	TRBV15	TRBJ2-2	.	CAASRDGANTGELFF	TGTGCCGCCAGCAGAGACGGGGCGAACACCGGGGAGCTGTTTTTT
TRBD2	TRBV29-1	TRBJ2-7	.	CSVEGREVGEQYF	TGCAGCGTTGAAGGGCGGGAGGTTGGCGAGCAGTACTTC
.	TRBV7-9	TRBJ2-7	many	CASSLAQFYEQYF	TGTGCCAGCAGCTTAGCGCAGTTCTACGAGCAGTACTTC
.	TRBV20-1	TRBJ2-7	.	CSARGPIGPYEQYF	TGCAGTGCTAGGGGACCTATTGGTCCCTACGAGCAGTACTTC
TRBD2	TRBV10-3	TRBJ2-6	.	CAISETRLAGSTSGANVLTF	TGTGCCATCAGTGAGACCCGACTAGCGGGCAGTACCTCTGGGGCCAACGTCCTGACTTTC
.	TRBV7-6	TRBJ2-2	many	CASSLADRELFF	TGTGCCAGCAGCTTAGCCGACCGGGAGCTGTTTTTT
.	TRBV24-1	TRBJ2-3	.	CATSDLRGTDTQYF	TGTGCCACCAGTGATTTGAGAGGCACAGATACGCAGTATTTT
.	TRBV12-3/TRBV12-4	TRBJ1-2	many	CASSLTLTDRLYGYTF	TGTGCCAGCAGTCTAACTTTAACAGACAGGCTGTATGGCTACACCTTC
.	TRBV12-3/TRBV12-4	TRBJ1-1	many	CASSLDGEAFF	TGTGCCAGCAGTTTAGACGGAGAAGCTTTCTTT
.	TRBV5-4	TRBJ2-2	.	CASSLVLGHTGELFF	TGTGCCAGCAGCTTGGTGCTAGGCCACACCGGGGAGCTGTTTTTT
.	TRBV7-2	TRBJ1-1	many	CASSLGVGATEAFF	TGTGCCAGCAGCCTGGGGGTGGGTGCCACTGAAGCTTTCTTT
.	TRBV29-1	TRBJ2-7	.	CSADTSYEQYF	TGCAGCGCCGACACCTCCTACGAGCAGTACTTC
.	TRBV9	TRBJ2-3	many	CASSEEGRWPDTQYF	TGTGCCAGCAGCGAAGAGGGCAGGTGGCCAGATACGCAGTATTTT
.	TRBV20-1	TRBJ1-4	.	CSASSAGDEKLFF	TGCAGTGCTAGTTCGGCAGGGGATGAAAAACTGTTTTTT
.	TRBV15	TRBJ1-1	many	CATAQGNTEAFF	TGTGCCACCGCACAGGGGAACACTGAAGCTTTCTTT